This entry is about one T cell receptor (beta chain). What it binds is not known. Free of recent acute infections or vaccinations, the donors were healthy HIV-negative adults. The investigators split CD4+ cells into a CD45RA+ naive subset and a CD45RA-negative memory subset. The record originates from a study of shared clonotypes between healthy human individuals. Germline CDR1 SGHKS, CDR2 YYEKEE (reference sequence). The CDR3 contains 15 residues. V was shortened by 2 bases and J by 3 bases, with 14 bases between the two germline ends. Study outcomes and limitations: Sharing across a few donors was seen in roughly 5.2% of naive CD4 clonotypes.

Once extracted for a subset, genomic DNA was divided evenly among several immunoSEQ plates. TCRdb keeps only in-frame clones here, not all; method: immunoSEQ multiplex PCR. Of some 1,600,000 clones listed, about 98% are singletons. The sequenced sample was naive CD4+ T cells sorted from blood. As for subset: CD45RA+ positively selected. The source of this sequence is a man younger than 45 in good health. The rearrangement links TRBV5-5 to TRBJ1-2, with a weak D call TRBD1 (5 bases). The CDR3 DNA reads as TGTGCCAGCAGCTTTGGACTTAAAGGGGACTATGGCTACACCTTC. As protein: CASSFGLKGDYGYTF.